This T cell receptor (beta chain) was obtained from a study of cytomegalovirus exposure and HLA in healthy donors. The CDR3 runs 13 residues. V lost 8 bases and J 1 base, leaving 11 bases between the germline ends. The germline gives CDR1 SGHTA, CDR2 FQGNSA. Primers included in the PCR were 60 Vbeta and 13 Jbeta primers. Clones were sequenced by immunoSEQ multiplex PCR, and TCRdb holds only the in-frame ones, with some missing. The sample yields about 130,000 clones, about 85% seen once. The rearrangement uses TRBV7-2 and TRBJ1-2; no clear D. This TCR came from a boy between 10 and 17 years old in good health and CMV-seronegative. Material: PBMCs. This chain's CDR3 is CASAPPVNYGYTF. The CDR3 DNA follows: TGTGCCAGCGCCCCGCCGGTTAACTATGGCTACACCTTC. The whole variable domain, remainder taken from reference TRBV7-2 and TRBJ1-2, is GAGVSQSPSNKVTEKGKDVELRCDPISGHTALYWYRQSLGQGLEFLIYFQGNSAPDKSGLPSDRFSAERTGGSVSTLTIQRTQQEDSAVYLCASAPPVNYGYTFGSGTRLTVV.